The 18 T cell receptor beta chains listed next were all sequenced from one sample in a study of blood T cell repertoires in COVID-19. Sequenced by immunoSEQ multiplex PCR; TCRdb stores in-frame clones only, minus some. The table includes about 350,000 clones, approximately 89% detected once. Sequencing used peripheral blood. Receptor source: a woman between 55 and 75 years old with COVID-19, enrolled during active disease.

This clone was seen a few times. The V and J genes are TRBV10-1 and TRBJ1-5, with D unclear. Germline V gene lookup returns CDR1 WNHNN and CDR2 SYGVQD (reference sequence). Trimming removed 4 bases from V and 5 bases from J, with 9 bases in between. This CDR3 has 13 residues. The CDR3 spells CASSGGTDQPQHF. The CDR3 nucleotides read TGCGCCAGCAGTGGAGGAACTGATCAGCCCCAGCATTTT.

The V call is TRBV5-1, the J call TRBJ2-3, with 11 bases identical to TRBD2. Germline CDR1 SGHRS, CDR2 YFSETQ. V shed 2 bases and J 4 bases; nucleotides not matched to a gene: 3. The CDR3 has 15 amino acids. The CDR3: CASSFGLAGSDTQYF. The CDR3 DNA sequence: TGCGCCAGCAGCTTTGGACTAGCGGGTTCAGATACGCAGTATTTT.

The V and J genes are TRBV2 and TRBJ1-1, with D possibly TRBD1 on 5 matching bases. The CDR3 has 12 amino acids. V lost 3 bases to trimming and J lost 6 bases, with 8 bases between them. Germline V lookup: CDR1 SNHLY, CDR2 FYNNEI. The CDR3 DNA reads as TGTGCCAGCAGTGAGAAGGGGCCTGAAGCTTTCTTT. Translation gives CASSEKGPEAFF.

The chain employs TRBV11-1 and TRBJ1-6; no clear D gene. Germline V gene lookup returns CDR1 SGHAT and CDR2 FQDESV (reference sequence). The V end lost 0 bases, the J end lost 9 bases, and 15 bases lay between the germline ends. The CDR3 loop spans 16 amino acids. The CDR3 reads CASSLAQAGLSSPLHF. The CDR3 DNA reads TGTGCCAGCAGCTTAGCGCAGGCGGGATTGAGTTCACCCCTCCACTTT.

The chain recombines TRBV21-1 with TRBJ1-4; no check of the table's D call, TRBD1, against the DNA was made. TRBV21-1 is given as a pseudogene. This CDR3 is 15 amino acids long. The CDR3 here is CASLTKGRCHEKLFF. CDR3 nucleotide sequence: TGTGCCAGCCTCACGAAGGGGCGATGTCACGAAAAACTGTTTTTT.

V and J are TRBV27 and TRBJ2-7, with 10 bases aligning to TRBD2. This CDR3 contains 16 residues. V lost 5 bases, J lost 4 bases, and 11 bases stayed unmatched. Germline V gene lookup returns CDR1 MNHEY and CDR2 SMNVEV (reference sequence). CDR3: CASSKTPSGGAYEQYF. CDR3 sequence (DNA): TGTGCCAGCAGTAAGACCCCCAGCGGGGGGGCATACGAGCAGTACTTC.

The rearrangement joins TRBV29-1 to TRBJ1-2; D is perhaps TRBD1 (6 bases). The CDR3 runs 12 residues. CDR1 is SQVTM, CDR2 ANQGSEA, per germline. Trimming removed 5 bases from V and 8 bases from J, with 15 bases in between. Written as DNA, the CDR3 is TGCAGCGTTATACGGGGGGGCGAAGGCTACACCTTC. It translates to CSVIRGGEGYTF.

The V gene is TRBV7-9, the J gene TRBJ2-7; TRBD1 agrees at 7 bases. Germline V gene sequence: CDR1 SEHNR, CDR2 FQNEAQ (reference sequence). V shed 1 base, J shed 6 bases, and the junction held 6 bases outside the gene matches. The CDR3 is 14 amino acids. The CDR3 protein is CASSLGGQVGEQYF. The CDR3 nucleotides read TGTGCCAGCAGCTTAGGAGGACAGGTAGGCGAGCAGTACTTC.

CDR3 nucleotide sequence: TGTGCCAGCAGCTTAAGAACAGGGGCGACCTACGAGCAGTACTTC. Its protein product is CASSLRTGATYEQYF. The chain carries TRBV11-1 and TRBJ2-7; 7 bases align to TRBD1. Germline-derived CDR1 and CDR2 are SGHAT and FQDESV (reference sequence). V was clipped by 2 bases and J by 2 bases; unmatched bases: 6. The CDR3 runs to 15 residues.

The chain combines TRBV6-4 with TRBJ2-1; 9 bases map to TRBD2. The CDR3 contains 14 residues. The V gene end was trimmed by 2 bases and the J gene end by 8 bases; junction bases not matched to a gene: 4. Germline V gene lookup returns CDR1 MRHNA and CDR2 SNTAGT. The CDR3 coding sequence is TGTGCCAGCAGTGACCGCGGGGGGGATGATGAGCAGTTCTTC. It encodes CASSDRGGDDEQFF.

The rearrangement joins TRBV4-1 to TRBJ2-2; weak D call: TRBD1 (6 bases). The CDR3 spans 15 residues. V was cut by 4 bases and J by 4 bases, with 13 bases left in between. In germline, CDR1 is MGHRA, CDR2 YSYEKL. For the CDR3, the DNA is TGCGCCAGCAGCCCCCAGGGGCGGGCCACCGGGGAGCTGTTTTTT. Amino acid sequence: CASSPQGRATGELFF.

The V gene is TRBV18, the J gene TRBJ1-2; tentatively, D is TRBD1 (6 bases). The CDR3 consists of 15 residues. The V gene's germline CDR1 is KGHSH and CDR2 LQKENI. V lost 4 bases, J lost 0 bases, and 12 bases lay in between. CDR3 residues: CASSLGQTTNYGYTF. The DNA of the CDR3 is TGTGCCAGCTCACTAGGACAGACCACTAACTATGGCTACACCTTC.

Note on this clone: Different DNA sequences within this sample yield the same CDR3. The CDR3 loop reads CASSSGQGGTEAFF. The CDR3 DNA is TGCGCCAGCAGCTCTGGACAGGGGGGAACTGAAGCTTTCTTT. This chain connects TRBV5-1 to TRBJ1-1; TRBD1 agrees at 10 bases. The CDR3 contains 14 residues. The J segment lost 5 bases and the V segment lost 3 bases, leaving 4 bases of the junction unmatched. Germline loops: CDR1 SGHRS, CDR2 YFSETQ.

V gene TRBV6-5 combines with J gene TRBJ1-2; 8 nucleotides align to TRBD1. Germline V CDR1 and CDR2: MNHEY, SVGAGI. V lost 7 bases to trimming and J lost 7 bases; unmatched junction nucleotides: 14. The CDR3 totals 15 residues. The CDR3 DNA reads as TGTGCCAGCACCCCAAACAGGGGGGCCAAGGGTGGCTACACCTTC. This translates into CASTPNRGAKGGYTF.

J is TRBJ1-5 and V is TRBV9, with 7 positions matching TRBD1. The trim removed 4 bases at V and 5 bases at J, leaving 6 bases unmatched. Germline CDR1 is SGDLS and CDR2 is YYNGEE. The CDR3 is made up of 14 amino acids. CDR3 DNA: TGTGCCAGCAGCCCAGGGGGACCTTATCAGCCCCAGCATTTT. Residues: CASSPGGPYQPQHF.

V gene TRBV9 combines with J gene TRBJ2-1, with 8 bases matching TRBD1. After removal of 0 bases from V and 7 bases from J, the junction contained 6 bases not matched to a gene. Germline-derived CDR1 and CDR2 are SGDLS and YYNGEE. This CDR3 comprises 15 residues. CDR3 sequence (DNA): TGTGCCAGCAGCGTAGCGGACAGGGTGGCGAATGAGCAGTTCTTC. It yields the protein CASSVADRVANEQFF. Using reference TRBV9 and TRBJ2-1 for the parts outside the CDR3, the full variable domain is DSGVTQTPKHLITATGQRVTLRCSPRSGDLSVYWYQQSLDQGLQFLIQYYNGEERAKGNILERFSAQQFPDLHSELNLSSLELGDSALYFCASSVADRVANEQFFGPGTRLTVL.

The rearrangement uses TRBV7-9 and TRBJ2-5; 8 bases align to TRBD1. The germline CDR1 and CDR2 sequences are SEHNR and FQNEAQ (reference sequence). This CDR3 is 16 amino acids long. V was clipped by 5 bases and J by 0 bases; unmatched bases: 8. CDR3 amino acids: CASSPGTGRDQETQYF. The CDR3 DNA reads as TGTGCCAGCAGCCCGGGGACAGGTAGGGACCAAGAGACCCAGTACTTC.

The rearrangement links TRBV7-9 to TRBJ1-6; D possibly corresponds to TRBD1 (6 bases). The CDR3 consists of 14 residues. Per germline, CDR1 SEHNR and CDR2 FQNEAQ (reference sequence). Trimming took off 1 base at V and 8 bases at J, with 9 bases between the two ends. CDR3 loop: CASSLEGGDSPLHF. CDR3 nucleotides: TGTGCCAGCAGCTTAGAAGGGGGAGATTCACCCCTCCACTTT. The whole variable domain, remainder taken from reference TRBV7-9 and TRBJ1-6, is DTGVSQNPRHKITKRGQNVTFRCDPISEHNRLYWYRQTLGQGPEFLTYFQNEAQLEKSRLLSDRFSAERPKGSFSTLEIQRTEQGDSAMYLCASSLEGGDSPLHFGNGTRLTVT.